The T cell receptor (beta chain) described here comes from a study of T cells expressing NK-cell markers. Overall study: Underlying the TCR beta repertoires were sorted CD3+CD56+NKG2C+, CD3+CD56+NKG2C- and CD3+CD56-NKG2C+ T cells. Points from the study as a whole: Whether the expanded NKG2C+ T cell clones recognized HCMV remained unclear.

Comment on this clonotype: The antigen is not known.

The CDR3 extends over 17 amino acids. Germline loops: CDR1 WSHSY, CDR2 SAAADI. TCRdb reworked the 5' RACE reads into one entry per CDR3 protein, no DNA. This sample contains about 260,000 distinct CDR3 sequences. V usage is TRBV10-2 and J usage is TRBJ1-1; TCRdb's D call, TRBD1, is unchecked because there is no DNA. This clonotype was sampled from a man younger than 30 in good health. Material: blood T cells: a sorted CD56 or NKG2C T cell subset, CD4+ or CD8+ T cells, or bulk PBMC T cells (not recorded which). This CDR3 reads CASSESTLNRLNTEAFF.